The next 25 T cell receptor beta chains were all read from a single sample in a study of vaccination and CD4 T cells after COVID-19 (dated by TCRdb to the early 2020s). No antigens are known for them. To prepare the library, PCR was applied. The sequencer was an Illumina iSeq 100. DNA from cultured CD4+ T cells was subjected to TCR sequencing with the Oncomine TCR Beta short-read assay at the Johns Hopkins FTIC core. Through fastp at Q25 and MiXCR, TCRdb rebuilt clones from the public reads, retaining in-frame beta chains. Every CDR3 protein is listed once, alongside the most common genes and DNA of its rows. The sample data list 14,000 or so distinct CDR3 sequences, and under 75% of these were observed just once. 6.2% of the sample is taken by the ten largest. The treatment or condition label for this specimen denotes: roughly 11-day PBMC culture with coronavirus spike peptide pools or control peptides (ViraFEST assay).

The material sequenced was CD4+ T cells from blood, cultured in vitro. These receptors were collected from a human donor who had recovered from COVID-19.

The gene calls are TRBV24-1 and TRBJ2-7; weak D call: TRBD1 (5 bases). The V and J ends lost 4 bases and 5 bases respectively, with 14 bases between them. CDR3 length equals 14 residues. CDR1 KGHDR and CDR2 SFDVKD come from the germline V gene. This chain's CDR3 is CATSDRVKGDEQYF. CDR3 DNA: TGTGCCACCAGTGACCGTGTCAAAGGGGACGAGCAGTACTTC.

This clonotype appeared a few times. The chain couples TRBV27 to TRBJ1-6; tentatively, D is TRBD1 (6 bases). Germline CDR1 MNHEY, CDR2 SMNVEV (reference sequence). The germline V and J ends were trimmed by 2 bases and 8 bases, with 10 bases remaining between them. The CDR3 is 14 residues long. The CDR3 region has the DNA TGTGCCAGCAGTTTAACAGGGTTCTATTCACCCCTCCACTTT. Amino acids: CASSLTGFYSPLHF.

The chain employs TRBV28 and TRBJ1-1, with 8 bases lining up with TRBD1. Germline CDR1 reads MDHEN; CDR2 reads SYDVKM. The CDR3 totals 14 residues. The junction had 10 bases not matched to a gene; V was cut back by 8 bases and J by 5 bases. The CDR3 loop reads CASRMTGVGTEAFF. CDR3 DNA sequence: TGTGCCAGCCGAATGACAGGGGTTGGGACTGAAGCTTTCTTT.

The chain couples TRBV10-3 to TRBJ2-7; TRBD1 is a possible D gene (6 bases). The V gene's germline CDR1 is ENHRY and CDR2 SYGVKD. V was pared by 6 bases and J by 3 bases, with 15 bases between. This CDR3 spans 14 amino acids. DNA for the CDR3: TGTGCCATCAGCTCCGGGACAACAAACTACGAGCAGTACTTC. This sequence encodes CAISSGTTNYEQYF.

The chain carries TRBV27 and TRBJ2-2; no clear D. V was clipped by 2 bases and J by 6 bases, with 10 bases between them. This CDR3 has 14 amino acids. Germline CDR1 MNHEY, CDR2 SMNVEV (reference sequence). The CDR3 region has the DNA TGTGCCAGCAGTTTAGGTACCCACCCCGGGGAGCTGTTTTTT. Translating it yields CASSLGTHPGELFF.

The genes are TRBV19 and TRBJ1-5, with D hard to call. This CDR3 spans 13 amino acids. Trimming took 2 bases from V and 6 from J, leaving 8 bases between them. CDR1 is LNHDA and CDR2 is SQIVND in the germline V gene (reference sequence). CDR3 loop: CASSISNRQPQHF. CDR3 coding DNA: TGTGCCAGTAGTATATCGAATCGTCAGCCCCAGCATTTT. Variable domain in full (rest from reference TRBV19 and TRBJ1-5): DGGITQSPKYLFRKEGQNVTLSCEQNLNHDAMYWYRQDPGQGLRLIYYSQIVNDFQKGDIAEGYSVSREKKESFPLTVTSAQKNPTAFYLCASSISNRQPQHFGDGTRLSIL.

The genes are TRBV30 and TRBJ1-1, with TRBD1 matching 7 bases. Looked up from germline, CDR1 is GTSNPN and CDR2 is SVGIG (reference sequence). The CDR3 is 16 amino acids. With 0 bases clipped from V and 10 bases from J, the junction kept 17 bases outside the gene matches. The DNA for the CDR3 is TGTGCCTGGAGTGTAATGGGGACAGTTAGGGGTATCGCAGCTTTCTTT. It specifies CAWSVMGTVRGIAAFF.

This clonotype was observed a handful of times. This sequence joins TRBV20-1 and TRBJ1-6, with TRBD1 identical over 11 bases. The CDR3 is 15 amino acids. V shed 1 base and J 10 bases; nucleotides not matched to a gene: 6. Germline V gene lookup returns CDR1 DFQATT and CDR2 SNEGSKA (reference sequence). The CDR3 protein is CSARATGTGGSPLHF. Written as DNA, the CDR3 is TGCAGTGCTAGAGCGACCGGGACAGGGGGATCACCCCTCCACTTT.

This chain connects TRBV10-3 to TRBJ1-2; weak D call: TRBD1 (5 bases). CDR1 and CDR2 (germline): ENHRY, SYGVKD. V was cut by 6 bases and J by 7 bases, with 21 bases left in between. This CDR3 has 15 amino acids. This CDR3 reads CAISDPTEGRAGYTF. The CDR3 nucleotides read TGTGCCATCAGCGATCCGACCGAGGGGAGGGCTGGCTACACCTTC.

The chain employs TRBV6-2 or TRBV6-3 and TRBJ2-7; weak D call: TRBD1 (5 bases). Trimming left V 0 bases short and J 5 bases short, with 17 bases between. There are 16 residues in the CDR3. The germline gives CDR1 MNHEY, CDR2 SVGEGT. CDR3 sequence reads: CASSYSSPGNLHEQYF. The CDR3 coding sequence is TGTGCCAGCAGTTACTCGTCTCCAGGGAATCTGCACGAGCAGTACTTC.

CDR3 DNA: TGTGCCACCAGTGATCCTACAGGCCCAACCGGGGAGCTGTTTTTT. This gives the protein CATSDPTGPTGELFF. The gene calls are TRBV24-1 and TRBJ2-2; weak D call: TRBD1 (5 bases). Germline V gene lookup returns CDR1 KGHDR and CDR2 SFDVKD. The CDR3 has 15 amino acids. V was pared by 3 bases and J by 5 bases, with 12 bases between.

J is TRBJ1-5 and V is TRBV6-1, with D tentatively TRBD1 (5 bases). V lost 2 bases, J lost 13 bases, and 21 bases lay in between. The CDR3 has 15 residues. The germline gives CDR1 MNHNS, CDR2 SASEGT. The CDR3 nucleotides are TGTGCCAGCAGTGAACCGGGACGGTCAGGAAAATTGCAGCATTTT. Its protein is CASSEPGRSGKLQHF.

The CDR3 sequence is CASTGQLISGNTIYF. For the CDR3, the DNA is TGTGCCAGCACGGGACAGCTTATCTCTGGAAACACCATATATTTT. This chain uses TRBV2 with TRBJ1-3; TRBD1 matches 7 bases. Germline CDR1 SNHLY, CDR2 FYNNEI. J was trimmed by 0 bases and V by 7 bases; bases with no gene match: 6. This CDR3 is built from 15 residues.

This chain joins TRBV6-1 and TRBJ2-1, with 14 bases identical to TRBD2. The CDR3 has 17 residues. V was clipped by 6 bases and J by 4 bases; unmatched bases: 8. Germline V gene lookup returns CDR1 MNHNS and CDR2 SASEGT. In nucleotides, the CDR3 is TGTGCCAGCAGGGGGACTAGCGGGAGAATGGAGTACAATGAGCAGTTCTTC. Protein product: CASRGTSGRMEYNEQFF.

This chain joins TRBV5-5 and TRBJ1-1; D perhaps matches TRBD1 (5 bases). V lost 1 base and J 3 bases, leaving 10 bases between the germline ends. The CDR3 runs 14 residues. CDR1 and CDR2 (germline): SGHKS, YYEKEE (reference sequence). The CDR3 region has the DNA TGTGCCAGCAGCTTGCTGGGGGATCACACTGAAGCTTTCTTT. Translating it yields CASSLLGDHTEAFF.

This clonotype showed up just a few times. The chain couples TRBV19 to TRBJ1-5; TRBD1 matches at 7 bases. V gave up 2 bases and J gave up 4 bases; unmatched junction bases: 5. There are 15 residues in the CDR3. Germline V gene lookup returns CDR1 LNHDA and CDR2 SQIVND (reference sequence). The CDR3 loop reads CASSIMRQGNQPQHF. DNA for the CDR3: TGTGCCAGTAGTATAATGAGACAGGGTAATCAGCCCCAGCATTTT.

This chain joins TRBV29-1 and TRBJ1-1, with TRBD1 identical over 8 bases. After removal of 4 bases from V and 1 base from J, the junction contained 2 bases not matched to a gene. The germline CDR1 and CDR2 sequences are SQVTM and ANQGSEA. The CDR3 covers 13 residues. CDR3 coding DNA: TGCAGCGTTGCTGGACAGGGGAACACTGAAGCTTTCTTT. Its protein is CSVAGQGNTEAFF.

The CDR3 reads CASRSWTGGAEQYF. DNA of the CDR3: TGTGCCAGCCGATCGTGGACAGGGGGCGCCGAGCAGTACTTC. The rearrangement joins TRBV7-2 to TRBJ2-7; 11 bases match TRBD1. Germline V gene data show CDR1 as SGHTA and CDR2 as FQGNSA. The length of the CDR3 is 14 residues. The V gene end was trimmed by 8 bases and the J gene end by 6 bases; junction bases not matched to a gene: 9.

This chain joins TRBV20-1 and TRBJ2-3; 9 nucleotides match TRBD2. This CDR3 spans 15 amino acids. V trimming: 3 bases; J trimming: 0 bases; junction bases outside the gene matches: 4. Germline assignment: CDR1 DFQATT and CDR2 SNEGSKA (reference sequence). The DNA of the CDR3 is TGCAGTGCTAGCACTACTAGCGGGAGCACAGATACGCAGTATTTT. Translation gives CSASTTSGSTDTQYF.

V usage is TRBV18 and J usage is TRBJ2-7, with 8 nucleotides matching TRBD1. The CDR3 runs to 14 residues. V dropped 3 bases and J dropped 3; count of bases not matched to a gene: 4. Germline CDR1 KGHSH, CDR2 LQKENI. CDR3 nucleotide sequence: TGTGCCAGCTCACCCGGGACAGGATACTACGAGCAGTACTTC. It translates to CASSPGTGYYEQYF. Full variable domain (remainder filled in from reference TRBV18 and TRBJ2-7): NAGVMQNPRHLVRRRGQEARLRCSPMKGHSHVYWYRQLPEEGLKFMVYLQKENIIDESGMPKERFSAEFPKEGPSILRIQQVVRGDSAAYFCASSPGTGYYEQYFGPGTRLTVT.

This chain uses TRBV7-2 with TRBJ2-5, with TRBD1 matching over 8 bases. The CDR3 extends over 16 amino acids. Unmatched junction bases numbered 8, after V lost 3 bases and J lost 2 bases. The germline V gene has CDR1 SGHTA and CDR2 FQGNSA. The CDR3 sequence is CASSFDGTGGQETQYF. The CDR3 coding sequence is TGTGCCAGCAGCTTCGATGGGACAGGCGGACAAGAGACCCAGTACTTC.

This clonotype was recorded once. This chain connects TRBV20-1 to TRBJ1-2; D is undetermined. Between the trimmed V and J ends, which lost 4 bases and 3 bases, there was a span of 12 bases. The CDR3 loop spans 13 amino acids. Germline CDR1 DFQATT, CDR2 SNEGSKA (reference sequence). CDR3 nucleotide sequence: TGCAGTGCTACCCACAGACGGGACTATGGCTACACCTTC. This translates into CSATHRRDYGYTF.

This clonotype occurred a few times. The chain joins TRBV10-2 to TRBJ2-5, with D possibly called TRBD1 or TRBD2 (5 bases each). CDR3 size: 13 residues. CDR1 and CDR2 (germline): WSHSY, SAAADI. Trimming took off 5 bases at V and 5 bases at J, with 12 bases between the two ends. The CDR3 is CASSSDWDETQYF. CDR3 nucleotide sequence: TGCGCCAGCAGTTCTGACTGGGACGAGACCCAGTACTTC.

The V call is TRBV11-2, the J call TRBJ1-5, with 9 bases fitting TRBD1. This CDR3 contains 15 residues. Germline assignment: CDR1 SGHAT and CDR2 FQNNGV. Trimming cost V 4 bases and J 1 base; bases outside gene matches: 2. The CDR3 region is CASSSGTGSNQPQHF. CDR3 sequence (DNA): TGTGCCAGCAGCTCCGGGACAGGGAGCAATCAGCCCCAGCATTTT.

This clonotype is a singleton in its sample. This sequence joins TRBV19 and TRBJ1-1; D uncertain. Trimming shortened V by 1 base and J by 2 bases, and 8 bases separated the two germline ends. Germline lookup yields CDR1 LNHDA and CDR2 SQIVND (reference sequence). The CDR3 totals 14 residues. The CDR3 DNA follows: TGTGCCAGTAGTATAGTGGCAGCCAACACTGAAGCTTTCTTT. This sequence encodes CASSIVAANTEAFF.